The rows below give T cell receptor beta chains drawn from one sample of a study of neoadjuvant nivolumab and ipilimumab in lung cancer. Clones were sequenced by immunoSEQ multiplex PCR, and TCRdb holds only the in-frame ones, with some missing. In the table there are 8,500 to 10,000 clones, around 77% of which are singletons. This material consisted of tumor tissue, taken after neoadjuvant nivolumab, alone or with ipilimumab, at or shortly before surgery. These receptors originate from an adult with non-small cell lung cancer. Some clones in this sample may be carry-over from other donors' samples. Each CDR3 is given with its conserved first and last residue. Each record gives: V gene, clone size, D gene, J gene, CDR3 protein, CDR3 DNA. D genes are given only for firm matches. Part of the rows lack a size; the others show once, few, many or a class for expanded clones.

V gene: TRBV7-9
clone size: NA
D gene: NA
J gene: TRBJ1-3
CDR3 protein: CASSPNWGPSGNTIYF
CDR3 DNA: TGTGCCAGCAGCCCTAATTGGGGTCCCTCTGGAAACACCATATATTTT

V gene: TRBV11-1
clone size: few
D gene: TRBD1
J gene: TRBJ2-7
CDR3 protein: CASSFGQGATYEQYF
CDR3 DNA: TGTGCCAGCAGCTTCGGACAGGGGGCGACCTACGAGCAGTACTTC

V gene: TRBV6-1
clone size: NA
D gene: TRBD1
J gene: TRBJ1-2
CDR3 protein: CATPGTANYGYTF
CDR3 DNA: TGTGCCACCCCAGGGACAGCTAACTATGGCTACACCTTC

V gene: TRBV7-2
clone size: NA
D gene: TRBD2
J gene: TRBJ2-7
CDR3 protein: CASSLEGGLAGLYEQYF
CDR3 DNA: TGTGCCAGCAGCTTAGAAGGAGGGCTAGCGGGATTATACGAGCAGTACTTC

V gene: TRBV18
clone size: NA
D gene: NA
J gene: TRBJ2-7
CDR3 protein: CASSPVADAYEQYF
CDR3 DNA: TGTGCCAGCTCACCAGTCGCGGATGCCTACGAGCAGTACTTC

V gene: TRBV10-3
clone size: NA
D gene: TRBD1
J gene: TRBJ2-3
CDR3 protein: CAITTGQGEDTQYF
CDR3 DNA: TGTGCCATCACCACAGGACAGGGGGAAGATACGCAGTATTTT

V gene: TRBV5-1
clone size: NA
D gene: TRBD2
J gene: TRBJ2-3
CDR3 protein: CASSWTSGGTDTQYF
CDR3 DNA: TGCGCCAGCAGCTGGACTAGCGGGGGCACAGATACGCAGTATTTT

V gene: TRBV7-2
clone size: NA
D gene: NA
J gene: TRBJ2-1
CDR3 protein: CASSPPGSREQFF
CDR3 DNA: TGTGCCAGCAGCCCCCCGGGTAGCCGTGAGCAGTTCTTC

V gene: TRBV15
clone size: NA
D gene: NA
J gene: TRBJ1-2
CDR3 protein: CATTLGRGYGYTF
CDR3 DNA: TGTGCCACCACCCTCGGCAGGGGCTATGGCTACACCTTC

V gene: TRBV18
clone size: NA
D gene: NA
J gene: TRBJ2-7
CDR3 protein: CASSPPRQGGRNGEQYF
CDR3 DNA: TGTGCCAGCTCACCACCGAGGCAGGGGGGCCGGAACGGCGAGCAGTACTTC

V gene: TRBV14
clone size: NA
D gene: NA
J gene: TRBJ1-1
CDR3 protein: CASSPTINTEAFF
CDR3 DNA: TGTGCCAGCAGCCCGACCATAAACACTGAAGCTTTCTTT

V gene: TRBV10-3
clone size: NA
D gene: TRBD1
J gene: TRBJ2-5
CDR3 protein: CAISSSGTGGAYQETQYF
CDR3 DNA: TGTGCCATCAGTAGTTCCGGGACAGGGGGCGCTTACCAAGAGACCCAGTACTTC

V gene: TRBV30
clone size: NA
D gene: NA
J gene: TRBJ1-1
CDR3 protein: CAWKDRNTEAFF
CDR3 DNA: TGTGCCTGGAAAGATAGGAACACTGAAGCTTTCTTT

V gene: TRBV18
clone size: NA
D gene: NA
J gene: TRBJ1-1
CDR3 protein: CASSPSGTEAFF
CDR3 DNA: TGTGCCAGCTCACCATCCGGGACTGAAGCTTTCTTT

V gene: TRBV19
clone size: medium-sized
D gene: TRBD1
J gene: TRBJ1-1
CDR3 protein: CASSIDGQALRAFF
CDR3 DNA: TGTGCCAGTAGTATAGACGGACAGGCCTTGAGAGCTTTCTTT

V gene: TRBV18
clone size: NA
D gene: TRBD2
J gene: TRBJ2-7
CDR3 protein: CASSAGGPREQYF
CDR3 DNA: TGTGCCAGCTCAGCGGGAGGGCCGCGTGAGCAGTACTTC

V gene: TRBV14
clone size: NA
D gene: NA
J gene: TRBJ2-7
CDR3 protein: CPVPASSYEQYF
CDR3 DNA: TGTCCCGTACCGGCCAGCTCCTACGAGCAGTACTTC

V gene: TRBV5-5
clone size: NA
D gene: NA
J gene: TRBJ1-1
CDR3 protein: CASNRQQGFLDTEAFF
CDR3 DNA: TGTGCCAGCAACCGCCAGCAGGGATTCTTGGACACTGAAGCTTTCTTT

V gene: TRBV7-8
clone size: NA
D gene: TRBD2
J gene: TRBJ2-1
CDR3 protein: CASSETPGLAFF
CDR3 DNA: TGTGCCAGCAGCGAGACGCCGGGACTAGCTTTCTTC

V gene: TRBV7-2
clone size: NA
D gene: TRBD1
J gene: TRBJ1-4
CDR3 protein: CASSLVARGAEKLFF
CDR3 DNA: TGTGCCAGCAGCTTAGTCGCCAGGGGGGCTGAAAAACTGTTTTTT

V gene: TRBV5-4
clone size: NA
D gene: NA
J gene: TRBJ2-5
CDR3 protein: CASSLGGTQETQYF
CDR3 DNA: TGTGCCAGCAGCTTGGGGGGCACCCAAGAGACCCAGTACTTC

V gene: TRBV6-4
clone size: NA
D gene: NA
J gene: TRBJ1-2
CDR3 protein: CASSDEGTGGYTF
CDR3 DNA: TGTGCCAGCAGTGACGAGGGCACGGGCGGCTACACCTTC

V gene: TRBV9
clone size: NA
D gene: NA
J gene: TRBJ1-2
CDR3 protein: CASSPTLTNNYGYTF
CDR3 DNA: TGTGCCAGCAGCCCCACCCTGACAAATAACTATGGCTACACCTTC

V gene: TRBV19
clone size: NA
D gene: TRBD1
J gene: TRBJ2-7
CDR3 protein: CASRPGTGGGEQYF
CDR3 DNA: TGTGCCAGTCGGCCCGGGACAGGTGGAGGCGAGCAGTACTTC

V gene: TRBV11-1
clone size: NA
D gene: NA
J gene: TRBJ2-7
CDR3 protein: CASSLAGGSYAYEQYF
CDR3 DNA: TGTGCCAGCAGCTTGGCGGGTGGGTCATACGCCTACGAGCAGTACTTC

V gene: TRBV5-6
clone size: NA
D gene: NA
J gene: TRBJ2-7
CDR3 protein: CASSLGGYEQYF
CDR3 DNA: TGTGCCAGCAGCTTGGGAGGGTACGAGCAGTACTTC

V gene: TRBV9
clone size: NA
D gene: NA
J gene: TRBJ1-1
CDR3 protein: CASSRDGNTEAFF
CDR3 DNA: TGTGCCAGCAGCAGGGACGGGAACACTGAAGCTTTCTTT

V gene: TRBV9
clone size: once
D gene: NA
J gene: TRBJ1-2
CDR3 protein: CASSVAADSYGYTF
CDR3 DNA: TGTGCCAGCAGCGTAGCGGCCGACAGTTATGGCTACACCTTC

V gene: TRBV5-1
clone size: NA
D gene: NA
J gene: TRBJ2-6
CDR3 protein: CASSLVGNRGANVLTF
CDR3 DNA: TGCGCCAGCAGCTTAGTGGGCAATAGAGGGGCCAACGTCCTGACTTTC

V gene: TRBV9
clone size: NA
D gene: TRBD1
J gene: TRBJ1-2
CDR3 protein: CASSAVSGTGFNYGYTF
CDR3 DNA: TGTGCCAGCAGCGCCGTTTCCGGGACAGGATTTAACTATGGCTACACCTTC

V gene: TRBV10-3
clone size: once
D gene: NA
J gene: TRBJ2-7
CDR3 protein: CAIGSGTRYEQYF
CDR3 DNA: TGTGCCATCGGTAGCGGAACACGCTACGAGCAGTACTTC

V gene: TRBV25-1
clone size: NA
D gene: NA
J gene: TRBJ2-1
CDR3 protein: CASSEFERVEQFF
CDR3 DNA: TGTGCCAGCAGTGAATTCGAGAGGGTTGAGCAGTTCTTC

V gene: TRBV30
clone size: NA
D gene: TRBD1
J gene: TRBJ1-2
CDR3 protein: CAWRRPLGTGVDNGYTF
CDR3 DNA: TGTGCCTGGAGAAGACCCCTCGGGACAGGGGTTGACAATGGCTACACCTTC

V gene: TRBV4-1
clone size: NA
D gene: NA
J gene: TRBJ1-2
CDR3 protein: CASSPRGYGYTF
CDR3 DNA: TGCGCCAGCAGCCCCCGGGGCTATGGCTACACCTTC

V gene: TRBV5-1
clone size: NA
D gene: NA
J gene: TRBJ2-7
CDR3 protein: CASSLAAGSVEQYF
CDR3 DNA: TGCGCCAGCAGCTTGGCCGCAGGGTCGGTCGAGCAGTACTTC

V gene: TRBV6-1
clone size: NA
D gene: TRBD2
J gene: TRBJ2-7
CDR3 protein: CASGGLAGESGEQYF
CDR3 DNA: TGTGCCAGCGGGGGACTAGCGGGAGAAAGTGGCGAGCAGTACTTC

V gene: TRBV4-1
clone size: NA
D gene: TRBD2
J gene: TRBJ2-3
CDR3 protein: CASRAGTSGEGSTDTQYF
CDR3 DNA: TGCGCCAGCAGGGCCGGGACTAGCGGGGAAGGAAGCACAGATACGCAGTATTTT

V gene: TRBV4-2
clone size: NA
D gene: NA
J gene: TRBJ1-1
CDR3 protein: CASSQVFPRGDTEAFF
CDR3 DNA: TGTGCCAGCAGCCAAGTCTTCCCCAGGGGTGACACTGAAGCTTTCTTT

V gene: TRBV30
clone size: once
D gene: TRBD1
J gene: TRBJ2-5
CDR3 protein: CACPRAGQGETQYF
CDR3 DNA: TGTGCCTGTCCCCGTGCGGGACAGGGAGAGACCCAGTACTTC

V gene: TRBV14
clone size: NA
D gene: NA
J gene: TRBJ1-2
CDR3 protein: CASSPRSGVFYGYTF
CDR3 DNA: TGTGCCAGCAGCCCTAGGTCGGGGGTTTTCTATGGCTACACCTTC

V gene: TRBV19
clone size: NA
D gene: NA
J gene: TRBJ1-1
CDR3 protein: CASSLRFSMNTEAFF
CDR3 DNA: TGTGCCAGTAGCCTAAGGTTCTCGATGAACACTGAAGCTTTCTTT

V gene: TRBV11-3
clone size: NA
D gene: NA
J gene: TRBJ1-6
CDR3 protein: CASSPDSSGRPLHF
CDR3 DNA: TGTGCCAGCAGCCCAGACTCCTCGGGAAGACCCCTCCACTTT

V gene: TRBV18
clone size: NA
D gene: NA
J gene: TRBJ2-7
CDR3 protein: CASSRGEESYEQYF
CDR3 DNA: TGTGCCAGCTCACGAGGGGAGGAGTCCTACGAGCAGTACTTC

V gene: TRBV4-1
clone size: NA
D gene: TRBD2
J gene: TRBJ2-2
CDR3 protein: CASSQPGSGGGLGELFF
CDR3 DNA: TGCGCCAGCAGCCAGCCTGGCAGCGGGGGAGGTCTCGGGGAGCTGTTTTTT

V gene: TRBV19
clone size: NA
D gene: TRBD2
J gene: TRBJ2-7
CDR3 protein: CASSPGLAASYEQYF
CDR3 DNA: TGTGCCAGTAGCCCGGGACTAGCGGCCTCCTACGAGCAGTACTTC

V gene: TRBV6-1
clone size: NA
D gene: NA
J gene: TRBJ1-4
CDR3 protein: CASSPVRRREKLFF
CDR3 DNA: TGTGCCAGCAGTCCGGTTAGGCGGCGTGAAAAACTGTTTTTT